This T cell receptor (beta chain) was captured by sequencing in a study of T cell repertoires in cytomegalovirus infection. Study overall: HLA-B-restricted CMV epitopes that are well studied, plus recently identified HLA-C-restricted ones, were used by the study. Public TCR beta signatures were indicative of both CMV infection and a matching HLA type. Regarding the study as a whole: CMV-specific HLA-C-restricted TCR beta clonotypes dominated the ex vivo response. Individuals carrying CMV plus the relevant HLA were identified by cumulative frequency of public TCR beta families.

With 2 bases removed from V and 8 bases from J, the gap between germline ends came to 4 bases. The germline V gene encodes CDR1 LNHDA and CDR2 SQIVND (reference sequence). There are 11 residues in the CDR3. TCRdb ran MiXCR on the reads and lists one entry per CDR3 protein. The table lists around 340,000 distinct CDR3 sequences, about 28% of them singletons. Regarding this clonotype: No antigen is known for it.

The origin of this receptor is a human donor in good health (CMV status not recorded). Some clones in this sample may be carry-over from other donors' samples. This chain joins TRBV19 and TRBJ2-1, with D unclear. This specimen consisted of cultured PBMCs, obtained from culture after CMV antigen stimulation. The DNA of the CDR3 is TGTGCCAGTAGTATACGAGATGAGCAGTTCTTC. Residues: CASSIRDEQFF.